The clone carrying this T cell receptor beta chain was detected ten times or more. The data originate from a study of early T cells in non-severe SARS-CoV-2 infection. The CDR3 spans 15 residues. From the 5' RACE reads, TCRdb called clonotypes with MiXCR, one entry per CDR3 protein. This sample has about 62,000 distinct CDR3 sequences, with roughly a tenth found just once. The genes are TRBV21-1 and TRBJ1-1; the DNA was not compared with TRBD1, the D call given in the table. TRBV21-1 is noted as a pseudogene. The source is an adult who was a healthcare worker with PCR-confirmed SARS-CoV-2 infection or an uninfected control (not recorded which). Sequences were obtained from whole blood. In DNA, the CDR3 is TGTGCCAGCAGCGAGAACAGGGGTACGAACACTGAAGCTTTCTTT. The encoded protein is CASSENRGTNTEAFF.